Listed here is a single T cell receptor beta chain. The antigen is undetermined. PCR amplification relied on 60 Vbeta primers (plus 13 Jbeta primers). The table came from immunoSEQ multiplex PCR; TCRdb's copy has only in-frame clones and leaves some out. The profile shows over 90,000 clones, over 75% of them singletons. Nominally healthy donors were sampled, though unrecorded immune exposures were likely. Trimming took 1 base from V and 5 from J; bases not matched to a gene: 9. The length of the CDR3 is 16 residues. The germline CDR1 and CDR2 sequences are LNHDA and SQIVND (reference sequence). This specimen comes from a study of cytomegalovirus exposure and HLA in healthy donors. General study results and limits: Three chains tied to CMV proved CMV antigen-specific in vitro. In a later analysis, at a false discovery rate of 0.05, 16,951 TCR beta sequences were associated with HLA alleles. Certain sequence variants were highly shared and formed a cluster, and this cluster was likely a sequencing artifact.

This chain uses TRBV19 with TRBJ1-2; 8 bases are shared with TRBD1. The sequence came from a man aged 35 to 55 in good health and CMV-seropositive. The sample comprised PBMCs. CDR3 in amino acids: CASSIGTSGQVYGYTF. CDR3 sequence (DNA): TGTGCCAGTAGTATAGGAACATCGGGACAGGTTTATGGCTACACCTTC. Using reference TRBV19 and TRBJ1-2 for the parts outside the CDR3, the full variable domain is DGGITQSPKYLFRKEGQNVTLSCEQNLNHDAMYWYRQDPGQGLRLIYYSQIVNDFQKGDIAEGYSVSREKKESFPLTVTSAQKNPTAFYLCASSIGTSGQVYGYTFGSGTRLTVV.